These T cell receptor beta chains were read from a single sample in a study of shared clonotypes between healthy human individuals. Assay: immunoSEQ multiplex PCR; the TCRdb copy retains only in-frame clones and omits some. The sample includes about 750,000 clones, approximately 92% of them seen just once. The sample comprised naive CD8+ T cells sorted from blood. These receptors originate from a man aged 25-45 years in good health. CDR3s include the opening cysteine and the closing phenylalanine or tryptophan. A D gene is named only where the DNA matches it firmly. The size of a clone is reported for some rows only, either as once, few or many, or as a class for expanded clones.

size	V	J	D	DNA	CDR3
.	TRBV7-8	TRBJ2-3	.	TGTGCCAGCAGCTTAGTACAGGTCCCCCTCACCTACACGGATACGCAGTATTTT	CASSLVQVPLTYTDTQYF
once	TRBV5-1	TRBJ2-7	TRBD1	TGCGCCAGCAGCCCCGACGCCGGGGGACAGGGCTACGAGCAGTACTTC	CASSPDAGGQGYEQYF
.	TRBV6-5	TRBJ2-5	TRBD2	TGTGCCAGCACACCAGGACTTTTCGGGGGGGAGACCCAGTACTTC	CASTPGLFGGETQYF
.	TRBV19	TRBJ1-1	.	TGTGCCAGTAGTACTTCAGGGATAATGAACACTGAAGCTTTCTTT	CASSTSGIMNTEAFF
once	TRBV29-1	TRBJ2-5	.	TGCAGCGTTGAATCTCCTTTTCAAGAGACCCAGTACTTC	CSVESPFQETQYF
.	TRBV11-2	TRBJ2-7	.	TGTGCCAGCAGCCCACTATCCGGGAAAGAGCAGTACTTC	CASSPLSGKEQYF
.	TRBV7-9	TRBJ2-3	.	TGTGCCAGCAGCGGACTACCAGATACGCAGTATTTT	CASSGLPDTQYF
.	TRBV29-1	TRBJ2-1	TRBD2	TGCAGCGTTTCCGGACTAGCGGGGCCTTACAATGAGCAGTTCTTC	CSVSGLAGPYNEQFF
.	TRBV10-2	TRBJ2-1	.	TGCGCCAGCACCCCGGGCCCTTACAATGAGCAGTTCTTC	CASTPGPYNEQFF
.	TRBV6-1	TRBJ1-3	TRBD1	TGTGCCACCCCGGACAGGGTTGGAAACACCATATATTTT	CATPDRVGNTIYF
once	TRBV11-2	TRBJ2-3	.	TGTGCCAGCAGCGCGATCGGAGGGCCCCGCACAGATACGCAGTATTTT	CASSAIGGPRTDTQYF
once	TRBV19	TRBJ2-2	.	TGTGCCAGTAGCGGGGATCCATTGGGCGGGGAGCTGTTTTTT	CASSGDPLGGELFF
.	TRBV7-9	TRBJ2-3	.	TGTGCCAGCAGCCTTACAGATACGCAGTATTTT	CASSLTDTQYF
once	TRBV27	TRBJ2-3	.	TGTGCCAGCAGTTTATCGCACAGGGTGCGGGACACAGATACGCAGTATTTT	CASSLSHRVRDTDTQYF
.	TRBV6-1	TRBJ2-2	TRBD1	TGTGCCAGCAGTGGGACAGGAGAGACGAACACCGGGGAGCTGTTTTTT	CASSGTGETNTGELFF
.	TRBV9	TRBJ2-5	.	TGTGCCAGCAGCTACCTAGGTTCGGGCGGAGAGACCCAGTACTTC	CASSYLGSGGETQYF
.	TRBV4-3	TRBJ2-3	.	TGCGCCAGCAGCCCCTCAACTAGCCCGAGCACAGATACGCAGTATTTT	CASSPSTSPSTDTQYF
.	TRBV7-9	TRBJ1-2	.	TGTGCCAGCAGCTTAGATCTGTATGGCTACACCTTC	CASSLDLYGYTF
.	TRBV29-1	TRBJ2-1	TRBD2	TGCAGCGTAGAAGAAGGACTAGCGTTCTATGAGCAGTTCTTC	CSVEEGLAFYEQFF
.	TRBV2	TRBJ2-2	.	TGTGCCAGCAGATCTAGTACGTGGGCCACCGGGGAGCTGTTTTTT	CASRSSTWATGELFF